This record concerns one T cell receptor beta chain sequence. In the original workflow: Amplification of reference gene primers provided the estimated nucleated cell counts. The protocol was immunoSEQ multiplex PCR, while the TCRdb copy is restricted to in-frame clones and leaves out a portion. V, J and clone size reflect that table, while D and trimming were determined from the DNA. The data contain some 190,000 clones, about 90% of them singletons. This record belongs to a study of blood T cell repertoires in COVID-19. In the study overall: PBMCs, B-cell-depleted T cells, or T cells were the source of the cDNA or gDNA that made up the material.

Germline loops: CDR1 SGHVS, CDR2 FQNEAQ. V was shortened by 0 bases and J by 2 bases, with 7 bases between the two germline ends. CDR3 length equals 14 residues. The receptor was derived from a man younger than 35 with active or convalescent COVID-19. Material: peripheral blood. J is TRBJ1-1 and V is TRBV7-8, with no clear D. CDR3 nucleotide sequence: TGTGCCAGCAGCTTAGCTGGGCAAAACACTGAAGCTTTCTTT. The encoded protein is CASSLAGQNTEAFF.